This T cell receptor (beta chain) comes out of a study of cytomegalovirus exposure and HLA in healthy donors. Study conclusions and caveats: Earlier analysis yielded a pattern in which most TCR beta V segments were productive about 87% or about 30% of the time.

In the PCR, 60 Vbeta and 13 Jbeta primers were used. The assay was immunoSEQ multiplex PCR, and TCRdb's table has in-frame clones only and misses some. The data show about 150,000 clones, about 80% seen once. This CDR3 has 16 residues. The germline gives CDR1 WNHNN, CDR2 SYGVQD (reference sequence). Trimming cost V 0 bases and J 6 bases; bases outside gene matches: 7. For this clone: What it binds is not known.

The sample consisted of PBMCs. The TCR sequence derives from a man aged 18 to 35 in good health and CMV-seronegative. The gene calls are TRBV10-1 and TRBJ2-3; TRBD2 aligns across 9 bases. The CDR3 DNA follows: TGCGCCAGCAGTGAGTCGGGAGCGGGGGGCGCGGATACGCAGTATTTT. Residues: CASSESGAGGADTQYF.